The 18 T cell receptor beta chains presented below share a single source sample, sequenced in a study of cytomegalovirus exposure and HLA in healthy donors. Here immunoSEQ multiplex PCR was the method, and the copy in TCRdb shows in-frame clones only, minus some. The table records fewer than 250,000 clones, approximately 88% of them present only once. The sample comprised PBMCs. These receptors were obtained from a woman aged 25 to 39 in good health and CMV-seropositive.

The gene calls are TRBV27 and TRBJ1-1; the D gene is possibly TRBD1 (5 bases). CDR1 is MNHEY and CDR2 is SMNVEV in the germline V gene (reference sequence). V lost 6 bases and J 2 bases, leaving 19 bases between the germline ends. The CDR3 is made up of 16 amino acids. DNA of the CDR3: TGTGCCAGCAGAAGGGGACCGACTATTCCCAACACTGAAGCTTTCTTT. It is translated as CASRRGPTIPNTEAFF.

CDR3 region: CASSRDRLNTEAFF. As DNA, the CDR3 is TGTGCCAGCAGCCGGGACAGGCTGAACACTGAAGCTTTCTTT. V usage is TRBV25-1 and J usage is TRBJ1-1; 8 bases line up with TRBD1. V was clipped by 6 bases and J by 0 bases; unmatched bases: 3. CDR1 MGHDK and CDR2 SYGVNS come from the germline V gene. CDR3 length equals 14 residues.

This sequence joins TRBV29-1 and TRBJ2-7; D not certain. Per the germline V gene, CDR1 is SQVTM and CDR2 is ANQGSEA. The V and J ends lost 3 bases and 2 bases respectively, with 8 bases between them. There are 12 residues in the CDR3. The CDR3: CSVDLGTYEQYF. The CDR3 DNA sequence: TGCAGCGTTGATCTAGGAACCTACGAGCAGTACTTC.

The CDR3 here is CASSLMPGRTEAFF. The DNA of the CDR3 is TGTGCCAGCAGTTTAATGCCGGGAAGGACTGAAGCTTTCTTT. The chain uses TRBV27 and TRBJ1-1; no clear D. Germline values: CDR1 MNHEY, CDR2 SMNVEV (reference sequence). This CDR3 has 14 residues. V was trimmed by 2 bases and J by 5 bases, leaving 12 bases between them.

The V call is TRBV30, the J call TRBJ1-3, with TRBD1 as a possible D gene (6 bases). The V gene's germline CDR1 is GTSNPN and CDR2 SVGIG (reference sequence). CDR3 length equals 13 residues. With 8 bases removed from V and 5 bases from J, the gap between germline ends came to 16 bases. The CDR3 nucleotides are TGTGCCGTCTCACAGGGAATTAGAAACACCATATATTTT. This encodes CAVSQGIRNTIYF. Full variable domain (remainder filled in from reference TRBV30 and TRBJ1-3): SQTIHQWPATLVQPVGSPLSLECTVEGTSNPNLYWYRQAAGRGLQLLFYSVGIGQISSEVPQNLSASRPQDRQFILSSKKLLLSDSGFYLCAVSQGIRNTIYFGEGSWLTVV.

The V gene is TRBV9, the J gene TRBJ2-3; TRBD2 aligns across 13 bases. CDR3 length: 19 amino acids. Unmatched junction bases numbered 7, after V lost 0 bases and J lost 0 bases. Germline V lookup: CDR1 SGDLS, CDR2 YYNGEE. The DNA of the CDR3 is TGTGCCAGCAGCGTAGCCCCCGGGACTAGCGGGACTAGCACAGATACGCAGTATTTT. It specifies CASSVAPGTSGTSTDTQYF.

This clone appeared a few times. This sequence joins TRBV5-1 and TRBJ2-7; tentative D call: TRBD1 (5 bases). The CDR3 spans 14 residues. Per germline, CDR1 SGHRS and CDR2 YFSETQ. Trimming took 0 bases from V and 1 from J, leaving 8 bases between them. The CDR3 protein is CASSLASGSYEQYF. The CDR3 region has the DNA TGCGCCAGCAGCTTGGCGTCAGGGTCCTACGAGCAGTACTTC.

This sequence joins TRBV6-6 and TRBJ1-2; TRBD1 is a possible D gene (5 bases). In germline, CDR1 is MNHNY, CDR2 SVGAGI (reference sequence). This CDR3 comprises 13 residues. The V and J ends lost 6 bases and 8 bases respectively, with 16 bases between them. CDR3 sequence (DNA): TGTGCCAGCAGCTCACCGACAGTTCGCGGCTACACCTTC. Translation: CASSSPTVRGYTF.

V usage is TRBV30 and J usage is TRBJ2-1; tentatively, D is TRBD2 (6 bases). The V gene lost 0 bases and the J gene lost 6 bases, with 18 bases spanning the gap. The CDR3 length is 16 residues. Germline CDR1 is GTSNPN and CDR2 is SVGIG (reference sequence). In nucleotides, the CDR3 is TGTGCCTGGAGTGTACTGAGGCCGGGAGCGGGCAATGAGCAGTTCTTC. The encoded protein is CAWSVLRPGAGNEQFF. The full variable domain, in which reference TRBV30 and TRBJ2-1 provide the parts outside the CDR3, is SQTIHQWPATLVQPVGSPLSLECTVEGTSNPNLYWYRQAAGRGLQLLFYSVGIGQISSEVPQNLSASRPQDRQFILSSKKLLLSDSGFYLCAWSVLRPGAGNEQFFGPGTRLTVL.

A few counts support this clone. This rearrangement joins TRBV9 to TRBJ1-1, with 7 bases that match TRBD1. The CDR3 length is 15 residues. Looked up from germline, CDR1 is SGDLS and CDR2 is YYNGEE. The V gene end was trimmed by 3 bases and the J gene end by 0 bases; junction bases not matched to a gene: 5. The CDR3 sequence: CASSEGGSLNTEAFF. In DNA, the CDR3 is TGTGCCAGCAGCGAAGGGGGCTCCCTGAACACTGAAGCTTTCTTT.

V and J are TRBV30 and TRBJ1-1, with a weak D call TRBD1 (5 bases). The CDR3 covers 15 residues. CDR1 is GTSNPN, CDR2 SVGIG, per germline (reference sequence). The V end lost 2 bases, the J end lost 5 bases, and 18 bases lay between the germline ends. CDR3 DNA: TGTGCCTGGAGTCCGATGGGGGGGATCGGGACTGAAGCTTTCTTT. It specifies CAWSPMGGIGTEAFF.

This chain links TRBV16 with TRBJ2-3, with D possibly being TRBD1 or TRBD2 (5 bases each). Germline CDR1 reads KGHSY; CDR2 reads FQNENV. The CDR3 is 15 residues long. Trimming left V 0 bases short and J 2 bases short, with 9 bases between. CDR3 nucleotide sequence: TGTGCCAGCAGCCAATCGGGGACGGTCACAGATACGCAGTATTTT. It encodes CASSQSGTVTDTQYF.

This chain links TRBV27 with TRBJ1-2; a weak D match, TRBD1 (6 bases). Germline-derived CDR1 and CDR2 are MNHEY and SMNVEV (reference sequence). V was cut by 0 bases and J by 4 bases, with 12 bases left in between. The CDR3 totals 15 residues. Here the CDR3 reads CASSLSHRDGYGYTF. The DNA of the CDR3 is TGTGCCAGCAGTTTATCCCACAGGGATGGCTATGGCTACACCTTC.

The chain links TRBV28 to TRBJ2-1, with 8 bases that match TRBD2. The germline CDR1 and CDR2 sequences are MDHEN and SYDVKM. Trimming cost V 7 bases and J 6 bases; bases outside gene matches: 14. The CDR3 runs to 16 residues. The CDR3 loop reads CASNNPSVAGINEQFF. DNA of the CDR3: TGTGCCAGCAACAATCCCTCGGTAGCGGGGATCAATGAGCAGTTCTTC.

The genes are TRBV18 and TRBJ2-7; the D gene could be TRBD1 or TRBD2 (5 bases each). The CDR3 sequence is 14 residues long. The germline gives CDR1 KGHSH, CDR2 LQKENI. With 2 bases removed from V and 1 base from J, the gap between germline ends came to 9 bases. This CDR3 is CASSPGTESYEQYF. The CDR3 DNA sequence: TGTGCCAGCTCACCAGGGACGGAATCCTACGAGCAGTACTTC.

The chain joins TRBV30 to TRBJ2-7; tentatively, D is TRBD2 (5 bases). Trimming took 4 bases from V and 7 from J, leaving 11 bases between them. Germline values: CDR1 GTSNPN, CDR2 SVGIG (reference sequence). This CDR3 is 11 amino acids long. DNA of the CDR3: TGTGCCTGGAATCCAGGCGGGGAGCAGTACTTC. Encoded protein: CAWNPGGEQYF.

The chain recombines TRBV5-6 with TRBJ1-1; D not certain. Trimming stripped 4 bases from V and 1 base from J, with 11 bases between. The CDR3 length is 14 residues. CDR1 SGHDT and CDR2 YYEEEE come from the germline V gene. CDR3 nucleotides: TGTGCCAGCAGCCCTGGACTGCAGAACACTGAAGCTTTCTTT. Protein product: CASSPGLQNTEAFF.

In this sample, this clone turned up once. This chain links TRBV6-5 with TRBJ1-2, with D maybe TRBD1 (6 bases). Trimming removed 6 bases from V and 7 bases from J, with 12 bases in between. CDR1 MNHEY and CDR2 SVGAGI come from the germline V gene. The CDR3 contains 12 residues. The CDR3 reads CASRVRGSGYTF. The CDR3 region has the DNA TGTGCCAGCAGGGTCAGGGGTTCTGGCTACACCTTC.